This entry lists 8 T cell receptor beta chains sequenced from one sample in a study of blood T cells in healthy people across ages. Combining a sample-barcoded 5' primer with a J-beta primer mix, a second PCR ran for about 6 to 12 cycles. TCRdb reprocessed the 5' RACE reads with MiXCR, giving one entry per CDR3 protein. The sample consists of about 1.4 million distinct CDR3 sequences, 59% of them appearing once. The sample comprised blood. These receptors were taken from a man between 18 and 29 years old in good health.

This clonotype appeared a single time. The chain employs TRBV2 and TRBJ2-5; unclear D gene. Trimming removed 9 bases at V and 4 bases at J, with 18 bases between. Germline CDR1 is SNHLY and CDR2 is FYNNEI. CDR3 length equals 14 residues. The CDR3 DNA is TGTGCCAGTTCTTCGGACCCGAGCACAGAGACCCAGTACTTC. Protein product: CASSSDPSTETQYF.

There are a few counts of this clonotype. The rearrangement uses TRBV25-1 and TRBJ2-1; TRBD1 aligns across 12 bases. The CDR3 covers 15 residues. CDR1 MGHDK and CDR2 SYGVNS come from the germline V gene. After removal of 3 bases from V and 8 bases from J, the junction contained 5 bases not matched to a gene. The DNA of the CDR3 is TGTGCCAGCAGTGAGGGGACAGGGGGCGGATATGAGCAGTTCTTC. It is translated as CASSEGTGGGYEQFF.

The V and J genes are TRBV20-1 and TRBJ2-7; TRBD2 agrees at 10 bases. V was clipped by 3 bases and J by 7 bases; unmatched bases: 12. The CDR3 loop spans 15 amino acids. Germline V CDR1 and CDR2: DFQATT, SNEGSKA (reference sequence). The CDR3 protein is CSASYERGGSNEQYF. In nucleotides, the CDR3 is TGCAGTGCTAGTTACGAGCGGGGGGGCAGCAATGAGCAGTACTTC.

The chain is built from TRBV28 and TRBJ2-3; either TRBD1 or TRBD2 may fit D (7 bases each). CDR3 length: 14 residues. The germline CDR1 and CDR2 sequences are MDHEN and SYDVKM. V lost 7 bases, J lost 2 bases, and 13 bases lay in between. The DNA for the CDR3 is TGTGCCAGCAAGCAGGGGGGGGACACAGATACGCAGTATTTT. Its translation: CASKQGGDTDTQYF.

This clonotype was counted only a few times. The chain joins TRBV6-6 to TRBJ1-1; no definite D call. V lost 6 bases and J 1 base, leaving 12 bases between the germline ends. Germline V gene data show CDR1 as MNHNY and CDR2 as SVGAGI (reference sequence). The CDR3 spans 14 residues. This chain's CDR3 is CASSDISGNTEAFF. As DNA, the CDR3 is TGTGCCAGCAGCGACATATCCGGGAACACTGAAGCTTTCTTT.

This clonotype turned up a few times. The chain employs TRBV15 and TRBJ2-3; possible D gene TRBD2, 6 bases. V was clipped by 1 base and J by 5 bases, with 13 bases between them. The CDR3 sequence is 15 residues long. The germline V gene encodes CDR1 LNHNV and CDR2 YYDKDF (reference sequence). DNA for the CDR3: TGTGCCACCAGCAGAGTGGGTAGCGGTAGAGATACGCAGTATTTT. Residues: CATSRVGSGRDTQYF.

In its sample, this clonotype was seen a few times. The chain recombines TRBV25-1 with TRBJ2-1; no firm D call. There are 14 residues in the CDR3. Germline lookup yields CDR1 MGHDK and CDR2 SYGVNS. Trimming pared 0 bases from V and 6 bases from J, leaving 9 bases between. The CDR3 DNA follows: TGTGCCAGCAGTGAATACTCGACGGTCAATGAGCAGTTCTTC. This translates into CASSEYSTVNEQFF.

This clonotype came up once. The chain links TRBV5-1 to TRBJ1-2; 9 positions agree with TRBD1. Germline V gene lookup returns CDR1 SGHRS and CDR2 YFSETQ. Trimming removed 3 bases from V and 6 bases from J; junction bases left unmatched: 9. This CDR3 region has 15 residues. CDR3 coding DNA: TGCGCCAGCAGCTGGAGGGACAGGGAGTCGGATGGCTACACCTTC. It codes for CASSWRDRESDGYTF.